Shown below are 18 T cell receptor beta chains from a single sample sequenced in a study of cytomegalovirus exposure and HLA in healthy donors. 13 Jbeta primers and 60 Vbeta primers were used for the PCR. Profiling relied on immunoSEQ multiplex PCR, and the TCRdb table lists in-frame clones only, not all of them. The sample has almost 65,000 clones, about three quarters seen once; the top ten hold approximately 4.7%. The source material was PBMCs. These receptors came from a male donor in good health and CMV-seropositive.

The genes are TRBV30 and TRBJ1-2; 8 bases line up with TRBD1. V lost 1 base, J lost 5 bases, and 6 bases stayed unmatched. CDR1 is GTSNPN and CDR2 is SVGIG in the germline V gene (reference sequence). CDR3 length: 14 amino acids. CDR3 loop: CAWSGLQGGYGYTF. In DNA form, the CDR3 reads TGTGCCTGGAGTGGGCTACAGGGGGGTTATGGCTACACCTTC.

In its sample, this clone was seen a few times. V is TRBV7-9 and J is TRBJ1-2; possibly TRBD1 for D (6 bases). Germline CDR1 reads SEHNR; CDR2 reads FQNEAQ (reference sequence). Between the trimmed V and J ends, which lost 2 bases and 0 bases, there was a span of 13 bases. CDR3 length: 16 residues. Here the CDR3 reads CASSLPGQIANYGYTF. The CDR3 DNA follows: TGTGCCAGCAGCTTACCCGGACAGATAGCTAACTATGGCTACACCTTC.

The V and J genes are TRBV25-1 and TRBJ1-1, with D unresolved. Per germline, CDR1 MGHDK and CDR2 SYGVNS. The CDR3 is 11 residues long. Trimming stripped 1 base from V and 9 bases from J, with 6 bases between. CDR3 DNA: TGTGCCAGCAGTGAATCTACGAAAGCTTTCTTT. Protein product: CASSESTKAFF.

Written as DNA, the CDR3 is TGCGCCAGCACCAATTTACAGGGGGCGGCAGAGACCCAGTACTTC. Translated: CASTNLQGAAETQYF. V gene TRBV5-1 combines with J gene TRBJ2-5, with 9 bases lining up with TRBD1. The CDR3 consists of 15 residues. J gave up 4 bases and V 6 bases, and 10 bases lay outside the gene matches. The germline V gene has CDR1 SGHRS and CDR2 YFSETQ.

The chain is built from TRBV18 and TRBJ2-5; D is possibly TRBD1 (6 bases). The CDR3 contains 14 residues. Trimming shortened V by 3 bases and J by 3 bases, and 11 bases separated the two germline ends. CDR1 KGHSH and CDR2 LQKENI come from the germline V gene. In DNA, the CDR3 is TGTGCCAGCTCACCTTCGAGGGGGAAAGAGACCCAGTACTTC. It is translated as CASSPSRGKETQYF.

The chain links TRBV9 to TRBJ2-1; the match to TRBD2 covers 13 bases. This CDR3 has 18 amino acids. V shed 2 bases, J shed 9 bases, and the junction held 14 bases outside the gene matches. CDR1 is SGDLS and CDR2 is YYNGEE in the germline V gene. The CDR3 loop is CASSVDKLAGGPPGEQFF. Here the CDR3 DNA reads TGTGCCAGCAGCGTCGATAAACTAGCGGGGGGGCCCCCGGGTGAGCAGTTCTTC.

The V and J genes are TRBV29-1 and TRBJ2-3; 9 nucleotides match TRBD2. V lost 5 bases, J lost 2 bases, and 5 bases stayed unmatched. The CDR3 loop spans 14 amino acids. Germline V gene lookup returns CDR1 SQVTM and CDR2 ANQGSEA. Here the CDR3 DNA reads TGCAGCGTTATAGCGGGGGTCTACACAGATACGCAGTATTTT. This encodes CSVIAGVYTDTQYF.

The rearrangement joins TRBV4-2 to TRBJ1-6; TRBD1 might be the D (5 bases). The V end lost 1 base, the J end lost 8 bases, and 12 bases lay between the germline ends. Germline V lookup: CDR1 LGHNA, CDR2 YNFKEQ. This CDR3 contains 15 residues. CDR3 nucleotide sequence: TGTGCCAGCAGCCAAGTTAGGGGTAGTCATTCACCCCTCCACTTT. Translating gives CASSQVRGSHSPLHF.

The chain employs TRBV2 and TRBJ2-1; 13 positions match TRBD2. Losses at the gene ends were 0 bases for V and 5 bases for J; bases not matched to a gene: 10. The CDR3 extends over 19 amino acids. Per the germline V gene, CDR1 is SNHLY and CDR2 is FYNNEI. CDR3 nucleotide sequence: TGTGCCAGCAGTGAAGCTAGTCCACTAGCGGGGGGGATCGACAATGAGCAGTTCTTC. It specifies CASSEASPLAGGIDNEQFF.

This chain joins TRBV28 and TRBJ1-4; D is perhaps TRBD1 (5 bases). Deletions cut 2 bases from V and 8 bases from J, with 18 bases between. Germline V gene sequence: CDR1 MDHEN, CDR2 SYDVKM. This CDR3 comprises 16 residues. CDR3 loop: CASSLILVGAREKLFF. CDR3 nucleotides: TGTGCCAGCAGTTTAATTTTGGTAGGGGCCCGCGAAAAACTGTTTTTT.

V usage is TRBV19 and J usage is TRBJ1-2; D perhaps matches TRBD1 (5 bases). Per the germline V gene, CDR1 is LNHDA and CDR2 is SQIVND (reference sequence). V lost 5 bases and J lost 4, with 14 bases in between. The CDR3 covers 14 residues. The CDR3 coding sequence is TGTGCCAGTAGTCCTACAGGAAACTCCTATGGCTACACCTTC. Translation: CASSPTGNSYGYTF.

V gene TRBV30 combines with J gene TRBJ2-2; D is uncertain. Germline V CDR1 and CDR2: GTSNPN, SVGIG (reference sequence). V was cut by 0 bases and J by 1 base, with 9 bases left in between. CDR3 length: 15 amino acids. The CDR3 spells CAWSVEHLNTGELFF. The CDR3 DNA reads TGTGCCTGGAGTGTAGAACACCTGAACACCGGGGAGCTGTTTTTT.

The sample holds a few counts of this clone. V is TRBV28 and J is TRBJ1-5; D is ambiguous. CDR3 length: 15 amino acids. Germline CDR1 is MDHEN and CDR2 is SYDVKM. The V end was cut by 2 bases, the J end by 2 bases, with 10 bases between. The CDR3 DNA follows: TGTGCCAGCAGTTTAGGCGGGGAGGGCAATCAGCCCCAGCATTTT. Translated, it gives CASSLGGEGNQPQHF.

The chain couples TRBV9 to TRBJ2-1, with TRBD2 matching 15 bases. The V and J ends lost 4 bases and 10 bases, in that order; junction bases with no gene match: 6. The germline V gene encodes CDR1 SGDLS and CDR2 YYNGEE. The CDR3 is 15 residues long. This CDR3 is CASSLGLAGGTEQFF. CDR3 DNA sequence: TGTGCCAGCAGCCTGGGACTAGCGGGGGGCACAGAGCAGTTCTTC.

The CDR3 DNA is TGTGCCAGACAGACACGAGCAACTAATGAAAAACTGTTTTTT. It translates to CARQTRATNEKLFF. The V call is TRBV6-1, the J call TRBJ1-4; D is uncertain. The V end was cut by 9 bases, the J end by 0 bases, with 11 bases between. The CDR3 sequence is 14 residues long. In germline, CDR1 is MNHNS, CDR2 SASEGT.

The chain carries TRBV19 and TRBJ2-7, with 7 bases aligning to TRBD1. V lost 5 bases, J lost 4 bases, and 5 bases stayed unmatched. Germline V gives CDR1 LNHDA, CDR2 SQIVND (reference sequence). The CDR3 is 13 residues long. The CDR3 region has the DNA TGTGCCAGTAGTCCCGGGACAGTTTACGAGCAGTACTTC. Translating gives CASSPGTVYEQYF.

The gene calls are TRBV4-1 and TRBJ1-2, with TRBD1 matching 7 bases. The junction had 11 bases not matched to a gene; V was cut back by 4 bases and J by 6 bases. CDR1 and CDR2 (germline): MGHRA, YSYEKL. The CDR3 has 15 amino acids. The CDR3 region is CASSRYEGAGHGYTF. The DNA for the CDR3 is TGCGCCAGCAGCCGGTATGAGGGGGCAGGTCATGGCTACACCTTC.

There are a few counts of this clone. The V call is TRBV5-6, the J call TRBJ2-7; 11 nucleotides agree with TRBD2. Germline CDR1 SGHDT, CDR2 YYEEEE. The CDR3 has 15 residues. The V and J ends lost 4 bases and 3 bases, in that order; junction bases with no gene match: 6. This CDR3 is CASSQRLAGHYEQYF. CDR3 sequence (DNA): TGTGCCAGCAGCCAAAGACTAGCGGGGCACTACGAGCAGTACTTC. The full variable domain, with the rest looked up from reference TRBV5-6 and TRBJ2-7, is DAGVTQSPTHLIKTRGQQVTLRCSPKSGHDTVSWYQQALGQGPQFIFQYYEEEERQRGNFPDRFSGHQFPNYSSELNVNALLLGDSALYLCASSQRLAGHYEQYFGPGTRLTVT.